Below, 12 T cell receptor beta chains from the same sample are listed, as sequenced in a study of radiotherapy plus CTLA-4 blockade in lung cancer. Generated by immunoSEQ multiplex PCR, the TCRdb table keeps only in-frame clones and is missing some. The table has about 95,000 clones, 83% seen once. The specimen comprised peripheral blood, sampled from a patient treated with radiotherapy plus ipilimumab. These receptors originate from a human donor with non-small cell lung cancer who had stable disease on radiotherapy plus ipilimumab.

This chain joins TRBV7-2 and TRBJ2-7; D not certain. The CDR3 spans 11 residues. V was shortened by 3 bases and J by 5 bases, with 5 bases between the two germline ends. Germline V CDR1 and CDR2: SGHTA, FQGNSA. The CDR3 loop is CASSLGNEQYF. In nucleotides, the CDR3 is TGTGCCAGCAGCTTGGGTAACGAGCAGTACTTC.

V usage is TRBV2 and J usage is TRBJ2-1; maybe TRBD1 (5 bases). Germline V gives CDR1 SNHLY, CDR2 FYNNEI. The V gene lost 7 bases and the J gene lost 2 bases, with 12 bases spanning the gap. This CDR3 contains 14 residues. This CDR3 reads CASTPRGTYNEQFF. As DNA, the CDR3 is TGTGCCAGCACCCCAAGGGGCACCTACAATGAGCAGTTCTTC.

A few counts support this clone. The sample contains more than one DNA sequence encoding this CDR3. The chain combines TRBV9 with TRBJ1-2, with 7 bases matching TRBD1. The trim removed 1 base at V and 1 base at J, leaving 7 bases unmatched. The CDR3 is 16 residues long. CDR1 SGDLS and CDR2 YYNGEE come from the germline V gene. The CDR3 DNA reads as TGTGCCAGCAGCGTATTCGACAGGGTTGGTAACTATGGCTACACCTTC. Translating gives CASSVFDRVGNYGYTF.

The gene calls are TRBV5-1 and TRBJ1-1, with 8 bases fitting TRBD1. This CDR3 has 17 residues. V shed 0 bases and J 1 base; nucleotides not matched to a gene: 8. Germline V lookup: CDR1 SGHRS, CDR2 YFSETQ. The CDR3 protein is CASSLGARGPQNTEAFF. The CDR3 nucleotides are TGCGCCAGCAGCTTGGGGGCCAGGGGGCCCCAGAACACTGAAGCTTTCTTT.

This clone has more than one count but fewer than ten. The CDR3 DNA is TGCGCCAGCAGCCAAGAAGGAGTAACTCAGCCCCAGCATTTT. It translates to CASSQEGVTQPQHF. The rearrangement links TRBV4-1 to TRBJ1-5; D is uncertain. Germline lookup yields CDR1 MGHRA and CDR2 YSYEKL. V was clipped by 0 bases and J by 6 bases, with 9 bases between them. CDR3 length: 14 amino acids.

In this sample, this clone turned up once. This chain links TRBV27 with TRBJ2-5; weak D call: TRBD1 (5 bases). The CDR3 has 13 amino acids. Germline values: CDR1 MNHEY, CDR2 SMNVEV (reference sequence). V was shortened by 5 bases and J by 5 bases, with 12 bases between the two germline ends. The CDR3 DNA is TGTGCCAGCAGTGATACGCAGGGCGAGACCCAGTACTTC. The encoded protein is CASSDTQGETQYF.

This clone was observed a single time. The chain couples TRBV2 to TRBJ2-7; D possibly matches TRBD1 or TRBD2 (6 bases each). Germline-derived CDR1 and CDR2 are SNHLY and FYNNEI. The CDR3 is made up of 13 amino acids. V was shortened by 8 bases and J by 5 bases, with 16 bases between the two germline ends. DNA for the CDR3: TGTGCCAGCGGGGGGAACAGGGAGGACGAGCAGTACTTC. Translated, it gives CASGGNREDEQYF.

The rearrangement uses TRBV11-3 and TRBJ1-1; D not resolved. Trimming stripped 0 bases from V and 5 bases from J, with 7 bases between. The CDR3 sequence is 13 residues long. CDR1 and CDR2 (germline): SGHNT, YENEEA. CDR3 residues: CASSLDLTTEAFF. The CDR3 DNA is TGTGCCAGCAGCTTAGATTTGACAACTGAAGCTTTCTTT.

This clone came up once. The genes are TRBV27 and TRBJ1-1; D call uncertain. V was pared by 3 bases and J by 4 bases, with 12 bases between. The CDR3 runs to 14 residues. Germline CDR1 is MNHEY and CDR2 is SMNVEV (reference sequence). CDR3 loop: CASSFRRGFTEAFF. DNA of the CDR3: TGTGCCAGCAGTTTTCGACGGGGATTCACTGAAGCTTTCTTT.

The chain is built from TRBV18 and TRBJ2-2; 7 bases are a match to TRBD2. The germline V gene has CDR1 KGHSH and CDR2 LQKENI. The V gene end was trimmed by 4 bases and the J gene end by 4 bases; junction bases not matched to a gene: 12. CDR3 length: 17 residues. CDR3 protein: CASSRLGRGRGTGELFF. The DNA of the CDR3 is TGTGCCAGCTCACGACTCGGGCGCGGGAGAGGCACCGGGGAGCTGTTTTTT.

On this clone itself: The junction does not match germline at one end; this may be a read error. This chain links TRBV7-7 with TRBJ2-7, with D possibly being TRBD2 (5 bases). CDR3 size: 14 residues. Germline CDR1 and CDR2: SSHAT and FNYEAQ (reference sequence). CDR3 bases: TGTGCTAGCAGCTTACGACCGGAGACGGGGGAGCAGTACTTC. This gives the protein CASSLRPETGEQYF.

The rearrangement links TRBV11-2 to TRBJ2-4; TRBD2 matches at 8 bases. Germline CDR1 SGHAT, CDR2 FQNNGV. The junction had 22 bases not matched to a gene; V was cut back by 5 bases and J by 10 bases. The CDR3 length is 18 residues. CDR3 nucleotides: TGTGCCAGCAGCCCTCAACCCATTATGGTCCTACCGGGGGGGATTCAGTACTTC. Protein: CASSPQPIMVLPGGIQYF.